The table lists the clone carrying this T cell receptor (beta chain) with many counts. What it recognizes is unknown. V lost 5 bases to trimming and J lost 0 bases; unmatched junction nucleotides: 11. The CDR3 is 17 amino acids. CDR1 and CDR2 from the germline V gene are SQVTM and ANQGSEA. The source of the sample is a study of T cells after yellow fever vaccination. General study points: Subsequent booster samples again held most clones from primary vaccination (roughly 96% CD4, roughly 91% CD8).

TCRdb independently ran MiXCR on the 5' RACE reads; one entry per CDR3 protein. The profile shows 300,000 or so distinct CDR3 sequences, about 10% of them singletons. The receptor's source is a man in his late teens or twenties who received the YFV17D yellow fever vaccine. Here the sequenced sample was CD4+ T cells sorted from PBMCs, taken 5 days after the yellow fever booster vaccination. V usage is TRBV29-1 and J usage is TRBJ2-7; 12 nucleotides line up with TRBD1. Here the CDR3 reads CSVSGTGGFIPSYEQYF. CDR3 bases: TGCAGCGTTTCCGGGACAGGGGGCTTCATTCCCTCCTACGAGCAGTACTTC.